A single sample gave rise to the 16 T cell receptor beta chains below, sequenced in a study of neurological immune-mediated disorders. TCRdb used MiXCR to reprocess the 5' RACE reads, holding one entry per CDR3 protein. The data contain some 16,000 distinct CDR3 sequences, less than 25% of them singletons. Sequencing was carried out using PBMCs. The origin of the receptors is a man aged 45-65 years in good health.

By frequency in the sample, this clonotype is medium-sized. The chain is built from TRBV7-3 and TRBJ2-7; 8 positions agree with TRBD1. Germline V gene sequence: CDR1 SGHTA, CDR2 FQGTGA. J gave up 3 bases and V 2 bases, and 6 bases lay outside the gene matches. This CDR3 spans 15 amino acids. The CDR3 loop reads CASSLPTGAYYEQYF. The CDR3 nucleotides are TGTGCCAGCAGCTTACCGACAGGGGCTTACTACGAGCAGTACTTC. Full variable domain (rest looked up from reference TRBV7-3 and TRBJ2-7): GAGVSQTPSNKVTEKGKYVELRCDPISGHTALYWYRQSLGQGPEFLIYFQGTGAADDSGLPNDRFFAVRPEGSVSTLKIQRTERGDSAVYLCASSLPTGAYYEQYFGPGTRLTVT.

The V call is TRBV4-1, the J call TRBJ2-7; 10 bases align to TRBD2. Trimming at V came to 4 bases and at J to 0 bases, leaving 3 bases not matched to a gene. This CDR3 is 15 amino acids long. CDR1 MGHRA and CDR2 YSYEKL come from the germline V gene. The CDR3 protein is CASSPASGSSYEQYF. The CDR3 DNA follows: TGCGCCAGCAGCCCGGCTAGCGGGAGCTCCTACGAGCAGTACTTC.

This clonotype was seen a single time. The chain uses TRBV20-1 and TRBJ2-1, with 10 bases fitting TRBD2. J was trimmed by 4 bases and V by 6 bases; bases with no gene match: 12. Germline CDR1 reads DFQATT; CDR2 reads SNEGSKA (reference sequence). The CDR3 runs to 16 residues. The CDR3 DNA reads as TGCAGTGCAAAGACCTGGACTAGCGGATATTACAATGAGCAGTTCTTC. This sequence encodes CSAKTWTSGYYNEQFF.

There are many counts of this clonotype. The CDR3 is CASRREGGFYEQYF. Written as DNA, the CDR3 is TGTGCCAGCAGGCGGGAGGGGGGTTTCTACGAGCAGTACTTC. The chain joins TRBV28 to TRBJ2-7; 9 nucleotides agree with TRBD2. CDR3 size: 14 residues. The junction had 6 bases not matched to a gene; V was cut back by 6 bases and J by 3 bases. The V gene's germline CDR1 is MDHEN and CDR2 SYDVKM.

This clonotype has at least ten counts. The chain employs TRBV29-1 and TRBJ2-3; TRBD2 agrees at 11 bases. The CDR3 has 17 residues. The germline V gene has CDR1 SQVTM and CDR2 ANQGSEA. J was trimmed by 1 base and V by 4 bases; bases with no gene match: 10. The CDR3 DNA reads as TGCAGCGTTGGGGGGACTAGCGGATATGGAGGCACAGATACGCAGTATTTT. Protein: CSVGGTSGYGGTDTQYF.

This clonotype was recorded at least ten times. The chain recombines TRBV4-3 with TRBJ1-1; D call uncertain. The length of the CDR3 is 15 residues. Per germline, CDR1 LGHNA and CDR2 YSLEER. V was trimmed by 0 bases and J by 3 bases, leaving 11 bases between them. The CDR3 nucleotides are TGCGCCAGCAGCCAAGACACGTCCGGGGACACTGAAGCTTTCTTT. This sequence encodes CASSQDTSGDTEAFF.

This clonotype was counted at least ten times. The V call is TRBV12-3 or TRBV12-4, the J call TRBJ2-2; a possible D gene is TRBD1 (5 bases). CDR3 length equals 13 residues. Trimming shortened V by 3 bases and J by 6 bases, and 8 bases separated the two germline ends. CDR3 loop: CASSFRVSGELFF. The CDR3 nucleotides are TGTGCCAGCAGTTTCAGGGTGTCCGGGGAGCTGTTTTTT.

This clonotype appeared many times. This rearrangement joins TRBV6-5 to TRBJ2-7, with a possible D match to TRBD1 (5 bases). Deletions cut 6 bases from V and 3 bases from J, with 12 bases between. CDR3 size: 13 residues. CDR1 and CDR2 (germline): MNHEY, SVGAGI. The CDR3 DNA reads TGTGCCAGCAGACAGGAGTCCCACTACGAGCAGTACTTC. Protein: CASRQESHYEQYF.

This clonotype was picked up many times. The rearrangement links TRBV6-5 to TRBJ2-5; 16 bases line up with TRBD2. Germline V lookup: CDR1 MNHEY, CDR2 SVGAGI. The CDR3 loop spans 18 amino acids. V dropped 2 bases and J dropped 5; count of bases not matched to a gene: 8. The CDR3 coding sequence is TGTGCCAGCAGTTACAAGGGACTAGCGGGAGGGCCTATTGAGACCCAGTACTTC. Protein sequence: CASSYKGLAGGPIETQYF.

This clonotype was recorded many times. The CDR3 nucleotides are TGTGCCAGCAGCGCCCCTAGAAACATTCAGTACTTC. This codes for CASSAPRNIQYF. V is TRBV2 and J is TRBJ2-4; D uncertain. Per the germline V gene, CDR1 is SNHLY and CDR2 is FYNNEI. V lost 6 bases and J lost 6, with 9 bases in between. The CDR3 loop spans 12 amino acids.

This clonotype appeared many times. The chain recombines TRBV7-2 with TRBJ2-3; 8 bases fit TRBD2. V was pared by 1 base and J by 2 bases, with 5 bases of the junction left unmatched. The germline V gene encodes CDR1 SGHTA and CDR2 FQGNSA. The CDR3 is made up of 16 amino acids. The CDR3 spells CASSLGVGRATDTQYF. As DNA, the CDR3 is TGTGCCAGCAGCTTAGGCGTCGGGAGGGCCACAGATACGCAGTATTTT.

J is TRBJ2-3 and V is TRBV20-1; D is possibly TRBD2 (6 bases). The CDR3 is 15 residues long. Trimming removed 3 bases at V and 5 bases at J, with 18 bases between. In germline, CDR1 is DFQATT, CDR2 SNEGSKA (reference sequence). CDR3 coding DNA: TGCAGTGCTAGGCCCGGGACTCAATTGGGAGATACGCAGTATTTT. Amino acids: CSARPGTQLGDTQYF.

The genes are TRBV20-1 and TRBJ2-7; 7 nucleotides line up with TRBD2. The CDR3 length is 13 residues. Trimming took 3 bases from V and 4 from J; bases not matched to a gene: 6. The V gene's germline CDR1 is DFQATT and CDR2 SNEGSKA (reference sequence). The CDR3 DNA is TGCAGTGCTAGTTGGGAGGGTCCGTACGAGCAGTACTTC. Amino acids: CSASWEGPYEQYF.

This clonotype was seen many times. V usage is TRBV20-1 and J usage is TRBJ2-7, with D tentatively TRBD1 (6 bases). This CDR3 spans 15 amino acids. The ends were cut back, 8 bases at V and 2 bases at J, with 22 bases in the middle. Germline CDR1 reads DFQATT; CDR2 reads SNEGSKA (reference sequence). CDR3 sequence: CSLLDRTALTYEQYF. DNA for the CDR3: TGCAGTCTCCTCGACAGGACAGCCCTGACCTACGAGCAGTACTTC.

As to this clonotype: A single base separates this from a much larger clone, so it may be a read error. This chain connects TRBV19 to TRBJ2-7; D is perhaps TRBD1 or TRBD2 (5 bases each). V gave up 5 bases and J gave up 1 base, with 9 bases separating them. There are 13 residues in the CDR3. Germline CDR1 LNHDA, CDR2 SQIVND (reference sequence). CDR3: CASSWDGSYEQYF. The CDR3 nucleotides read TGTGCCAGTAGTTGGGACGGTTCCTACGAGCAGTACTTC.

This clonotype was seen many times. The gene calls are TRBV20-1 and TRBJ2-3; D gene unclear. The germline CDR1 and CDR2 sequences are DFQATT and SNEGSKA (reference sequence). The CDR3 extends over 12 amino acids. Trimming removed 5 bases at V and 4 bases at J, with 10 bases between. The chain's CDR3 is CSASRDSDTQYF. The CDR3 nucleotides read TGCAGTGCTTCCCGAGATTCAGATACGCAGTATTTT.